These 17 T cell receptor beta chains were all obtained from the same sample, sequenced in a study of cytomegalovirus exposure and HLA in healthy donors. The PCR ran on 60 Vbeta and 13 Jbeta primers. The assay was immunoSEQ multiplex PCR, and TCRdb's table has in-frame clones only and misses some. The table records 150,000 to 200,000 clones, 70% to 90% of them present only once. The specimen sequenced was PBMCs. These receptors were taken from a man aged 25 to 45 in good health and CMV-seropositive.

The rearrangement uses TRBV19 and TRBJ2-3; D not certain. There are 12 residues in the CDR3. The germline V and J ends were trimmed by 5 bases and 2 bases, with 5 bases remaining between them. Germline assignment: CDR1 LNHDA and CDR2 SQIVND (reference sequence). The CDR3 nucleotides are TGTGCCAGTAGTCTTTCCACAGATACGCAGTATTTT. This translates into CASSLSTDTQYF.

The chain carries TRBV7-2 and TRBJ1-6; D is possibly TRBD1 (6 bases). From germline, CDR1 is SGHTA and CDR2 FQGNSA. CDR3 size: 14 residues. V lost 2 bases to trimming and J lost 10 bases, with 12 bases between them. The CDR3 coding sequence is TGTGCCAGCAGCTTAAATCCCAGGGGCTCACCCCTCCACTTT. This codes for CASSLNPRGSPLHF.

This chain links TRBV5-6 with TRBJ2-3; TRBD2 might be the D (5 bases). Germline V gene data show CDR1 as SGHDT and CDR2 as YYEEEE. This CDR3 is built from 14 residues. V was pared by 0 bases and J by 5 bases, with 10 bases between. The CDR3 DNA reads TGTGCCAGCAGCTTGGCGGGGTTTCGAGATACGCAGTATTTT. Translating it yields CASSLAGFRDTQYF.

J is TRBJ1-1 and V is TRBV9, with 9 bases matching TRBD1. Germline values: CDR1 SGDLS, CDR2 YYNGEE. J was trimmed by 4 bases and V by 3 bases; bases with no gene match: 19. The CDR3 has 19 residues. The CDR3 DNA reads TGTGCCAGCAGCGCCCATCGCTTGGGGACAGGGTGGGGTAGCACTGAAGCTTTCTTT. It specifies CASSAHRLGTGWGSTEAFF.

The chain uses TRBV7-9 and TRBJ2-7; TRBD2 aligns across 14 bases. The V and J ends lost 6 bases and 2 bases, in that order; junction bases with no gene match: 9. Germline V gene data show CDR1 as SEHNR and CDR2 as FQNEAQ (reference sequence). There are 17 residues in the CDR3. The CDR3 sequence: CASSLGLAGVNPYEQYF. The CDR3 DNA follows: TGTGCCAGCAGTCTGGGACTAGCGGGAGTAAACCCCTACGAGCAGTACTTC.

This chain uses TRBV7-2 with TRBJ2-1, with 9 bases identical to TRBD2. The CDR3 totals 18 residues. J was trimmed by 6 bases and V by 2 bases; bases with no gene match: 14. The germline CDR1 and CDR2 sequences are SGHTA and FQGNSA. CDR3 DNA: TGTGCCAGCAGCTTAACGTGGGGGGGGCGGGAGGGCGGCAATGAGCAGTTCTTC. Its protein is CASSLTWGGREGGNEQFF.

Of note for this clone: The junction differs from germline at one of its ends, possibly a read error. This chain uses TRBV7-9 with TRBJ2-2; 13 bases align to TRBD2. Germline assignment: CDR1 SEHNR and CDR2 FQNEAQ (reference sequence). This CDR3 comprises 17 residues. CDR3 loop: CSSSSGGLAGMIGELFF. The CDR3 DNA reads TGTTCCAGCAGCTCCGGGGGACTAGCGGGAATGATAGGGGAGCTGTTTTTT.

This chain links TRBV19 with TRBJ1-6; a possible D gene is TRBD1 (5 bases). The CDR3 has 15 amino acids. Trimming removed 3 bases at V and 6 bases at J, with 12 bases between. Germline CDR1 reads LNHDA; CDR2 reads SQIVND (reference sequence). The CDR3 DNA sequence: TGTGCCAGTAGTATGGTCGGCAGGGCTAATTCACCCCTCCACTTT. Translated, it gives CASSMVGRANSPLHF.

The V call is TRBV11-2, the J call TRBJ2-1, with D perhaps matching TRBD2 (6 bases). Germline lookup yields CDR1 SGHAT and CDR2 FQNNGV. CDR3 length: 19 amino acids. The ends were cut back, 2 bases at V and 7 bases at J, with 27 bases in the middle. The CDR3 is CASSLFIGLRRGARNEQFF. The DNA of the CDR3 is TGTGCCAGCAGCTTATTCATCGGGCTGCGGAGGGGAGCTAGGAATGAGCAGTTCTTC.

This chain links TRBV6-6 with TRBJ2-7; 8 bases are shared with TRBD1. CDR3 length equals 15 residues. Unmatched junction bases numbered 14, after V lost 6 bases and J lost 7 bases. The germline V gene encodes CDR1 MNHNY and CDR2 SVGAGI (reference sequence). The CDR3 protein is CASRLLPGQAWEQYF. CDR3 coding DNA: TGTGCCAGCAGACTACTCCCGGGACAGGCGTGGGAGCAGTACTTC.

The chain is built from TRBV11-2 and TRBJ1-3; 9 bases fit TRBD1. The CDR3 sequence is 13 residues long. Germline CDR1 is SGHAT and CDR2 is FQNNGV. V lost 5 bases, J lost 10 bases, and 6 bases stayed unmatched. CDR3 sequence: CASSGDRALTIYF. In DNA, the CDR3 is TGTGCCAGCAGCGGGGACAGGGCACTAACCATATATTTT.

This clone was detected only once. The rearrangement links TRBV20-1 to TRBJ1-2, with D unresolved. The CDR3 runs to 11 residues. Deletions cut 2 bases from V and 4 bases from J, with 5 bases between. Germline assignment: CDR1 DFQATT and CDR2 SNEGSKA (reference sequence). CDR3 bases: TGCAGTGCTAGACTGAGCTATGGCTACACCTTC. Its protein product is CSARLSYGYTF.

In its sample, this clone was seen a few times. The chain uses TRBV7-2 and TRBJ1-2, with no clear D. Germline lookup yields CDR1 SGHTA and CDR2 FQGNSA. With 5 bases removed from V and 4 bases from J, the gap between germline ends came to 8 bases. The CDR3 is 12 residues long. CDR3 in DNA: TGTGCCAGCAGCCCCCTGAGCTATGGCTACACCTTC. It translates to CASSPLSYGYTF. The variable domain in full, with the rest retrieved from reference TRBV7-2 and TRBJ1-2, is GAGVSQSPSNKVTEKGKDVELRCDPISGHTALYWYRQSLGQGLEFLIYFQGNSAPDKSGLPSDRFSAERTGGSVSTLTIQRTQQEDSAVYLCASSPLSYGYTFGSGTRLTVV.

J is TRBJ2-7 and V is TRBV5-4; TRBD1 agrees at 10 bases. J was trimmed by 3 bases and V by 3 bases; bases with no gene match: 6. Germline assignment: CDR1 SGHNT and CDR2 YYREEE (reference sequence). The CDR3 consists of 15 residues. Here the CDR3 DNA reads TGTGCCAGCAGCTACGGACAGGGGGAGCGCTACGAGCAGTACGTC. Amino acids: CASSYGQGERYEQYV.

J is TRBJ2-3 and V is TRBV7-2; 8 positions match TRBD2. Losses at the gene ends were 4 bases for V and 9 bases for J; bases not matched to a gene: 18. The CDR3 spans 17 residues. Looked up from germline, CDR1 is SGHTA and CDR2 is FQGNSA. This CDR3 reads CASSSEKTGGPVKTQYF. The CDR3 region has the DNA TGTGCCAGCAGCTCCGAAAAGACGGGAGGGCCAGTGAAGACGCAGTATTTT.

The rearrangement uses TRBV27 and TRBJ2-3; D is possibly TRBD1 (6 bases). CDR1 MNHEY and CDR2 SMNVEV come from the germline V gene (reference sequence). V was pared by 3 bases and J by 0 bases, with 13 bases between. CDR3 length: 16 residues. CDR3: CASSFTGTTSTDTQYF. The CDR3 bases are TGTGCCAGCAGTTTTACAGGGACCACTAGCACAGATACGCAGTATTTT.

This sequence joins TRBV4-1 and TRBJ2-3, with 12 bases that match TRBD2. Germline V lookup: CDR1 MGHRA, CDR2 YSYEKL. Trimming cost V 4 bases and J 4 bases; bases outside gene matches: 9. The CDR3 is made up of 17 amino acids. Written as DNA, the CDR3 is TGCGCCAGCAGCCTGGAGCCGACTAGCGGGAGACCAGATACGCAGTATTTT. Amino acids: CASSLEPTSGRPDTQYF.